Listed here is a single T cell receptor (beta chain). Its antigen is unidentified. Time point in this sample: cycle 4 day 1 (C4D1), after 5 to 7 weeks of nivolumab. Exposure to brentuximab vedotin varied, and each patient had relapsed following autologous stem cell transplantation. These data originate in a study of PD-1 blockade in classical Hodgkin lymphoma. Study-level information: Intravenous delivery of nivolumab at 3 mg/kg to patients occurred every 2 weeks.

Assay: immunoSEQ multiplex PCR; the TCRdb copy retains only in-frame clones and omits some. The top ten clones hold approximately 2.4% of a sample with approximately 44,000 clones, around 69% of them seen once. Study results and caveats: Relapsed/refractory patients reportedly had lower baseline diversity than newly diagnosed patients. Individuals who commenced nivolumab within less than 1 year of ASCT were excluded. Patients with a complete response exhibited baseline diversity comparable to newly diagnosed patients.

Sequenced here: peripheral blood mononuclear cells (PBMCs), sampled before the fourth cycle of nivolumab. The receptor comes from a human donor with classical Hodgkin lymphoma.

The CDR3 loop reads CASSLDRDNEQFF. The CDR3 DNA reads as TGTGCCAGCAGCCTTGACAGGGATAATGAGCAGTTCTTC. V is TRBV5-6 and J is TRBJ2-1, with 7 bases identical to TRBD1. The trim removed 4 bases at V and 7 bases at J, leaving 5 bases unmatched. The CDR3 extends over 13 amino acids. CDR1 is SGHDT, CDR2 YYEEEE, per germline.